One and the same sample provided the 9 T cell receptor beta chains below, sequenced in a study of shared clonotypes between healthy human individuals. Clones were read by immunoSEQ multiplex PCR, and TCRdb kept only the in-frame ones, dropping some. Of roughly 300,000 clones in the sample, around 86% are singletons; the top ten hold about 17%. The sequenced material came from memory CD8+ T cells sorted from blood. Noted subset: CD45RO+ cells pooled with CCR7-negative TemRA cells. The source of these receptors is a man aged 18 to 35 in good health.

Of note for this clone: The same CDR3 also results from other DNA sequences found in this sample. This chain connects TRBV9 to TRBJ2-7, with 10 positions matching TRBD2. Germline CDR1 is SGDLS and CDR2 is YYNGEE. The V gene end was trimmed by 0 bases and the J gene end by 3 bases; junction bases not matched to a gene: 0. The CDR3 totals 14 residues. The CDR3 loop is CASSVASGSYEQYF. CDR3 coding DNA: TGTGCCAGCAGCGTAGCTAGCGGGAGCTACGAGCAGTACTTC.

Notes on this clone: The same CDR3 arises from other DNA sequences in this sample as well. The CDR3 coding sequence is TGTGCCAGCAGCTTGGGCCAGGGGGCCTACGAGCAGTACTTC. Protein: CASSLGQGAYEQYF. The V gene is TRBV5-6, the J gene TRBJ2-7; TRBD1 aligns across 7 bases. Germline V lookup: CDR1 SGHDT, CDR2 YYEEEE. V was clipped by 0 bases and J by 2 bases; unmatched bases: 2. The CDR3 loop spans 14 amino acids.

The chain has TRBV7-2 and TRBJ2-3; D unresolved. The germline CDR1 and CDR2 sequences are SGHTA and FQGNSA. V was cut by 1 base and J by 6 bases, with 17 bases left in between. This CDR3 contains 16 residues. The DNA of the CDR3 is TGTGCCAGCAGCTTAGTGGCATCCGGCTTCCCGGATACGCAGTATTTT. Its protein product is CASSLVASGFPDTQYF. Drawing the rest from reference TRBV7-2 and TRBJ2-3, the complete variable domain is GAGVSQSPSNKVTEKGKDVELRCDPISGHTALYWYRQSLGQGLEFLIYFQGNSAPDKSGLPSDRFSAERTGGSVSTLTIQRTQQEDSAVYLCASSLVASGFPDTQYFGPGTRLTVL.

The chain employs TRBV5-3 and TRBJ2-5; TRBD1 agrees at 8 bases. TRBV5-3 is given ORF status, its function remaining uncertain. V lost 0 bases, J lost 5 bases, and 6 bases stayed unmatched. There are 15 residues in the CDR3. CDR3 nucleotides: TGTGCCAGAAGCTTGGACCAGGGGGCTGGGGAGACCCAGTACTTC. Translating gives CARSLDQGAGETQYF.

The chain joins TRBV27 to TRBJ1-4; D uncertain. The CDR3 has 12 residues. Trimming shortened V by 5 bases and J by 11 bases, and 12 bases separated the two germline ends. Germline V gene sequence: CDR1 MNHEY, CDR2 SMNVEV (reference sequence). Here the CDR3 reads CASSPGRGKLFF. CDR3 nucleotides: TGTGCCAGCAGTCCCGGTCGTGGGAAACTGTTTTTT.

The rearrangement joins TRBV29-1 to TRBJ1-2; D not resolved. The germline V gene has CDR1 SQVTM and CDR2 ANQGSEA. The CDR3 spans 16 residues. V shed 3 bases and J shed 8 bases, with 25 bases lying between them. CDR3 nucleotides: TGCAGCGTTGAGAGGACCGGACCTTATACCTTAAAGGGCTACACCTTC. Its protein is CSVERTGPYTLKGYTF.

This rearrangement joins TRBV19 to TRBJ2-3; D possibly corresponds to TRBD2 (6 bases). The V gene lost 3 bases and the J gene lost 2 bases, with 9 bases spanning the gap. This CDR3 is built from 14 residues. In germline, CDR1 is LNHDA, CDR2 SQIVND (reference sequence). CDR3 protein: CASSMSGVTDTQYF. Here the CDR3 DNA reads TGTGCCAGTAGTATGTCGGGGGTCACAGATACGCAGTATTTT.

The V gene is TRBV4-1, the J gene TRBJ2-5, with D perhaps matching TRBD1 (6 bases). V lost 3 bases, J lost 2 bases, and 16 bases lay in between. CDR1 and CDR2 (germline): MGHRA, YSYEKL. The CDR3 loop spans 16 amino acids. CDR3 loop: CASSQGPGQTQETQYF. The CDR3 DNA reads TGCGCCAGCAGCCAGGGACCCGGACAGACACAAGAGACCCAGTACTTC.

The chain couples TRBV7-8 to TRBJ2-5, with D perhaps matching TRBD1 (5 bases). Germline CDR1 reads SGHVS; CDR2 reads FQNEAQ. V was cut by 1 base and J by 4 bases, with 16 bases left in between. The CDR3 has 16 residues. CDR3 nucleotides: TGTGCCAGCAGCTTAGTAATGGTGACAGTTGCAGAGACCCAGTACTTC. Its translation is CASSLVMVTVAETQYF.